This TCR delta chain came from a study of γδ T cells in repeated Plasmodium falciparum infection. General study results and limits: Malian donors came from one small rural village, predominantly one ethnic group.

A few counts support this clone. The antigen remains undetermined. TCRdb pairs this DNA with a much larger clone's protein that differs at residue 5, likely a read error; the protein shown was translated from the DNA. TCRdb reanalysed the multiplex PCR reads with CATT. Among 45,000 to 60,000 delta-chain clones, roughly 1.9% were seen once, and the ten largest hold roughly 24%. V was clipped by 3 bases and J by 2 bases; unmatched bases: 21. The length of the CDR3 is 20 residues. Germline CDR1 is GEAIGNYY and CDR2 is EKD. Gammadelta T cells were flow-sorted from PBMC into Vgamma9/Vdelta2+ and Vdelta2-negative populations for bulk analysis.

The chain recombines TRDV2 with TRDJ1, with TRDD3 matching over 9 bases. The J gene, missing from TCRdb, was assigned here through DNA to germline matching. The sample taken for sequencing was gamma-delta T cells from blood. The receptor's source is a pool of human donors (malaria-infected and uninfected, not separated). The CDR3 nucleotides read TGTGCCTGTGACGCCGAGGAAGTACGGGGATACGAGGGGGTTACCGATAAACTCATCTTT. Its protein is CACDAEEVRGYEGVTDKLIF.